This T cell receptor beta chain was captured in a study of cytomegalovirus exposure and HLA in healthy donors. Whole-study findings and limits: About 90% or about 30% of the time was how often most TCR beta V segments were productive, according to an earlier analysis.

The sample holds a few counts of this clone. The antigen remains undetermined. The PCR ran on 60 Vbeta and 13 Jbeta primers. TCRdb's table, derived via immunoSEQ multiplex PCR, lists solely in-frame clones and lacks some. This repertoire shows approximately 190,000 clones, roughly 12% found once; its top ten account for approximately 8.4%. This clonotype was sampled from a man aged 50-59 years in good health and CMV-seropositive. Sequenced input: PBMCs.

DNA of the CDR3: TGTGCCAGCAGCTCAAGGGACAGGGGATTCTCTGGGGCCAACGTCCTGACTTTC. Its protein is CASSSRDRGFSGANVLTF. This chain joins TRBV7-2 and TRBJ2-6, with TRBD1 identical over 10 bases. Germline CDR1 reads SGHTA; CDR2 reads FQGNSA. The length of the CDR3 is 18 residues. V shed 4 bases, J shed 0 bases, and the junction held 6 bases outside the gene matches.